This entry features one TCR beta chain sequence. Its antigen is as yet unknown. The data stem from a study of cytomegalovirus exposure and HLA in healthy donors. Study-level points and caveats: The sole available immune exposure information was CMV serostatus.

Vbeta (60) and Jbeta (13) primers were used in the PCR. The data were produced by immunoSEQ multiplex PCR, yet TCRdb's version contains in-frame clones alone and is incomplete. The profile shows roughly 180,000 clones, around 75% of them singletons. This clonotype originated in a female donor in good health and CMV-seronegative. Sequenced sample: PBMCs.

CDR3 coding DNA: TGTGCCAGCAGCTCAACAGGGGGCACTGAAGCTTTCTTT. Translating gives CASSSTGGTEAFF. The genes are TRBV28 and TRBJ1-1; TRBD1 aligns across 8 bases. Looked up from germline, CDR1 is MDHEN and CDR2 is SYDVKM. The CDR3 runs 13 residues. J gave up 4 bases and V 6 bases, and 4 bases lay outside the gene matches.